The 8 T cell receptor beta chains below all came from one sample that was sequenced in a study of T cell responses to AZD1222 COVID-19 vaccine (dated by TCRdb to about 2021). The time point label, as the study defines it: baseline before first vaccination. The library was obtained by the immunoSEQ multiplex PCR assay. TCRdb mirrors the immuneACCESS table, restricted to in-frame sequences. Some clones are absent from its copies; in checked studies, under half trace to an unresolved V gene, and the reason for the others is unknown. The sample records more than 140,000 clones, around 91% of which are singletons. Of the sample, around 5% is held by the ten largest clones. Sequenced material: peripheral blood, taken on day 0 of AZD1222 vaccination. These receptors were taken from an adult in good health.

The V and J genes are TRBV11-2 and TRBJ2-5, with D possibly being TRBD1 (6 bases). CDR1 and CDR2 from the germline V gene are SGHAT and FQNNGV. This CDR3 comprises 15 residues. V was pared by 4 bases and J by 5 bases, with 17 bases between. The CDR3 reads CASSSNTGYGETQYF. In DNA form, the CDR3 reads TGTGCCAGCAGCTCAAATACAGGGTATGGCGAGACCCAGTACTTC.

The chain combines TRBV18 with TRBJ2-2; tentative D call: TRBD1 (5 bases). Germline assignment: CDR1 KGHSH and CDR2 LQKENI. Trimming pared 3 bases from V and 0 bases from J, leaving 11 bases between. The CDR3 is 16 residues long. The CDR3 region is CASSPRTLTNTGELFF. CDR3 bases: TGTGCCAGCTCACCTCGGACATTGACGAACACCGGGGAGCTGTTTTTT.

This clone was seen a handful of times. The chain combines TRBV28 with TRBJ2-3; 11 positions agree with TRBD2. Looked up from germline, CDR1 is MDHEN and CDR2 is SYDVKM. The CDR3 runs 15 residues. Trimming removed 8 bases from V and 4 bases from J; junction bases left unmatched: 8. For the CDR3, the DNA is TGTGCCAGCCATAGCGGGAGGGCCTATCCAGATACGCAGTATTTT. Protein: CASHSGRAYPDTQYF.

V and J are TRBV5-1 and TRBJ2-5; D call uncertain. V shed 4 bases and J shed 3 bases, with 10 bases lying between them. Germline CDR1 is SGHRS and CDR2 is YFSETQ. The CDR3 sequence is 13 residues long. The CDR3 sequence is CASSNTLKETQYF. Written as DNA, the CDR3 is TGCGCCAGCAGCAACACACTAAAAGAGACCCAGTACTTC.

The genes are TRBV7-9 and TRBJ2-1, with 16 bases that match TRBD2. The germline V gene encodes CDR1 SEHNR and CDR2 FQNEAQ (reference sequence). V lost 4 bases and J lost 8; bases outside the gene matches: 5. CDR3 length: 16 residues. The CDR3 sequence: CASSWAGTSGGDEQFF. In DNA form, the CDR3 reads TGTGCCAGCAGCTGGGCCGGGACTAGCGGGGGGGATGAGCAGTTCTTC.

This chain joins TRBV12-3 or TRBV12-4 and TRBJ2-3; D is unresolved. Trimming shortened V by 2 bases and J by 5 bases, and 2 bases separated the two germline ends. This CDR3 comprises 11 residues. In nucleotides, the CDR3 is TGTGCCAGCAGTTTAATAGATACGCAGTATTTT. Protein: CASSLIDTQYF.

The rearrangement uses TRBV7-9 and TRBJ2-3; D unclear. CDR3 length: 16 residues. Germline loops: CDR1 SEHNR, CDR2 FQNEAQ (reference sequence). V was pared by 1 base and J by 5 bases, with 16 bases between. CDR3 sequence reads: CASSLDLLGGEDTQYF. The CDR3 bases are TGTGCCAGCAGCTTAGATCTCTTGGGCGGTGAAGATACGCAGTATTTT.

The CDR3 DNA follows: TGTGCCAGCAGCCCAATGATTGGAAGCGGGAGCTCCTACAATGAGCAGTTCTTC. Translated, it gives CASSPMIGSGSSYNEQFF. The rearrangement uses TRBV3-1 (or the pseudogene TRBV3-2) and TRBJ2-1; TRBD2 matches at 8 bases. The CDR3 totals 18 residues. The germline CDR1 and CDR2 sequences are LGHDT and YNNKEL (reference sequence). The junction had 11 bases not matched to a gene; V was cut back by 4 bases and J by 0 bases.